This T cell receptor beta chain derives from a study of beta chain features in type 1 diabetes. Note on this clone: No antigen is known for it. Mismatch with germline at one junction end may stem from a read error.

CDR1 ENHRY and CDR2 SYGVKD come from the germline V gene. CDR3 size: 14 residues. Investigators reverse transcribed all isolated RNA, so they sequenced expressed TCRB transcripts. Naive, central memory and regulatory T cell samples averaged approximately 3.5 million immunoSEQ reads each. TCRdb keeps only in-frame clones here, not all; method: immunoSEQ multiplex PCR. The sample lists 250,000 to 350,000 clones; 14% were seen once. Study observations and caveats: Patients' naive, central memory and Treg TCRB repertoires seemed closer to one another than those of healthy donors.

The sample consisted of central memory CD4+ T cells from blood. This receptor was obtained from a man aged 30-40 years in good health. The chain has TRBV10-3 and TRBJ2-1; the match to TRBD2 covers 11 bases. Here the CDR3 DNA reads TGTGCCATCAGTCGGACTAGCGGGTACACTGAGCAGTTCTTC. This translates into CAISRTSGYTEQFF.